This T cell receptor (beta chain) comes out of a study of PD-1 blockade in classical Hodgkin lymphoma. Overall study findings and caveats: Newly diagnosed patients had baseline TCR diversity that was reportedly lower than that of healthy donors. The drivers behind the repertoire differences, possibly disease activity or prior therapy, remain undefined.

Turning to this clone: Its antigen is not identified.

Regarding time point: newly diagnosed, previously untreated cHL patient sample. The study compared against PBMCs from newly diagnosed, untreated classical Hodgkin lymphoma. Sequenced by immunoSEQ multiplex PCR; TCRdb stores in-frame clones only, minus some. Among 47,000 or so clones listed, approximately 91% were seen once. CDR1 MNHNS and CDR2 SASEGT come from the germline V gene. This CDR3 region has 15 residues. Trimming removed 5 bases at V and 0 bases at J, with 11 bases between. This sequence joins TRBV6-1 and TRBJ1-5; no reliable D call. The receptor comes from a human donor with classical Hodgkin lymphoma. Sample: peripheral blood mononuclear cells (PBMCs). The CDR3 DNA reads TGTGCCAGCAGTATTCGGGGAACTAGCAATCAGCCCCAGCATTTT. It yields the protein CASSIRGTSNQPQHF.